Presented here are 26 T cell receptor beta chains from one specimen sequenced in a study of cytomegalovirus exposure and HLA in healthy donors. A multiplex PCR was run with 60 Vbeta primers and 13 Jbeta primers. Using immunoSEQ multiplex PCR, the repertoire was profiled, and TCRdb retains in-frame clones only, with some absent. The sample yields around 94,000 clones, 63% seen once. Material: PBMCs. These receptor sequences come from a human donor in good health.

The chain links TRBV29-1 to TRBJ2-5; the match to TRBD2 covers 7 bases. This CDR3 spans 14 amino acids. V shed 4 bases, J shed 3 bases, and the junction held 8 bases outside the gene matches. Germline lookup yields CDR1 SQVTM and CDR2 ANQGSEA. The CDR3 sequence is CSVVMWEGKETQYF. In DNA, the CDR3 is TGCAGCGTTGTGATGTGGGAGGGGAAAGAGACCCAGTACTTC.

The J gene is TRBJ2-1, the V gene TRBV5-1; a possible D gene is TRBD2 (6 bases). V was shortened by 4 bases and J by 0 bases, with 14 bases between the two germline ends. Per germline, CDR1 SGHRS and CDR2 YFSETQ. The CDR3 is 16 amino acids. For the CDR3, the DNA is TGCGCCAGCAGCCCCTATGGAGGGAGCTCCTACAATGAGCAGTTCTTC. Protein product: CASSPYGGSSYNEQFF.

This chain uses TRBV6-5 with TRBJ1-1; D perhaps matches TRBD1 (6 bases). CDR1 MNHEY and CDR2 SVGAGI come from the germline V gene. The V end lost 2 bases, the J end lost 1 base, and 14 bases lay between the germline ends. The CDR3 runs to 16 residues. The CDR3 DNA sequence: TGTGCCAGCAGTTACATCGGGGGGCGAAGGAACACTGAAGCTTTCTTT. Encoded protein: CASSYIGGRRNTEAFF.

The CDR3 bases are TGTGCCAGCAGCGTAGGGGACTTAAGCACAGATACGCAGTATTTT. Translating gives CASSVGDLSTDTQYF. This chain joins TRBV9 and TRBJ2-3, with D possibly TRBD2 on 6 matching bases. V was clipped by 0 bases and J by 0 bases, with 8 bases between them. CDR3 length equals 15 residues. Germline V CDR1 and CDR2: SGDLS, YYNGEE. Variable domain in full (rest from reference TRBV9 and TRBJ2-3): DSGVTQTPKHLITATGQRVTLRCSPRSGDLSVYWYQQSLDQGLQFLIQYYNGEERAKGNILERFSAQQFPDLHSELNLSSLELGDSALYFCASSVGDLSTDTQYFGPGTRLTVL.

The gene calls are TRBV7-8 and TRBJ2-3, with D perhaps TRBD2 (6 bases). The CDR3 covers 16 residues. CDR1 and CDR2 from the germline V gene are SGHVS and FQNEAQ. V was clipped by 5 bases and J by 2 bases, with 17 bases between them. CDR3 sequence: CASSPGGSGYTDTQYF. The DNA for the CDR3 is TGTGCCAGCAGCCCCGGGGGTAGCGGATACACAGATACGCAGTATTTT.

V is TRBV14 and J is TRBJ1-2; D possibly corresponds to TRBD1 (6 bases). There are 16 residues in the CDR3. V lost 5 bases and J 6 bases, leaving 22 bases between the germline ends. The germline CDR1 and CDR2 sequences are SGHDN and FVKESK. CDR3 nucleotides: TGTGCCAGCAGCTCCTCTCGTGGGGGCAGGGCGAATGGCTACACCTTC. Translation: CASSSSRGGRANGYTF.

The chain has TRBV10-3 and TRBJ2-1; D not certain. There are 13 residues in the CDR3. V lost 4 bases to trimming and J lost 7 bases, with 11 bases between them. The germline CDR1 and CDR2 sequences are ENHRY and SYGVKD. The CDR3 DNA is TGTGCCATCAGTGGTAATAGTCTGAATGAGCAGTTCTTC. This translates into CAISGNSLNEQFF.

The V gene is TRBV11-2, the J gene TRBJ1-3; D is uncertain. Trimming took off 1 base at V and 0 bases at J, with 4 bases between the two ends. This CDR3 comprises 14 residues. Germline assignment: CDR1 SGHAT and CDR2 FQNNGV. CDR3 in amino acids: CASSLGASGNTIYF. The CDR3 coding sequence is TGTGCCAGCAGCTTAGGGGCCTCTGGAAACACCATATATTTT.

The chain carries TRBV10-2 and TRBJ1-1; D remains unclear. The germline V gene encodes CDR1 WSHSY and CDR2 SAAADI. V shed 8 bases and J shed 0 bases, with 16 bases lying between them. The CDR3 runs 15 residues. The CDR3 is CASSKTRLMNTEAFF. In DNA form, the CDR3 reads TGCGCCAGCTCTAAAACACGACTAATGAACACTGAAGCTTTCTTT.

The chain combines TRBV27 with TRBJ1-1; unclear D gene. CDR1 and CDR2 (germline): MNHEY, SMNVEV (reference sequence). The ends were cut back, 7 bases at V and 1 base at J, with 13 bases in the middle. The CDR3 has 14 amino acids. The CDR3 DNA is TGTGCCAGCATGAGCCGGGGTCAGAACACTGAAGCTTTCTTT. Translated, it gives CASMSRGQNTEAFF.

The genes are TRBV15 and TRBJ1-1, with a possible D match to TRBD1 (6 bases). This CDR3 has 13 amino acids. Germline V gene lookup returns CDR1 LNHNV and CDR2 YYDKDF (reference sequence). V dropped 8 bases and J dropped 5 bases, with 15 bases sitting between them. In DNA form, the CDR3 reads TGTGCCACCTTATTACAGGGACGTACTGAAGCTTTCTTT. It is translated as CATLLQGRTEAFF.

This chain links TRBV27 with TRBJ2-2, with TRBD2 matching 10 bases. V was pared by 5 bases and J by 6 bases, with 9 bases of the junction left unmatched. The germline V gene has CDR1 MNHEY and CDR2 SMNVEV (reference sequence). This CDR3 comprises 16 residues. The CDR3 region has the DNA TGTGCCAGCAGTCCGCTCGCTAGCGGGAGCGCCGGGGAGCTGTTTTTT. Its protein product is CASSPLASGSAGELFF.

The gene calls are TRBV5-1 and TRBJ1-4, with 11 bases aligning to TRBD1. Trimming removed 5 bases from V and 7 bases from J; junction bases left unmatched: 10. Germline V gene sequence: CDR1 SGHRS, CDR2 YFSETQ. The CDR3 has 16 residues. The CDR3 DNA follows: TGCGCCAGCAGGAGGACAGGGGGCGCGGAGGGTGAAAAACTGTTTTTT. Translating gives CASRRTGGAEGEKLFF.

This sequence joins TRBV6-5 and TRBJ2-5; D gene unclear. The CDR3 covers 12 residues. Germline lookup yields CDR1 MNHEY and CDR2 SVGAGI. Trimming removed 4 bases at V and 11 bases at J, with 14 bases between. The CDR3 DNA reads TGTGCCAGCAGTTCTGAATCTGGCAGGCAGTACTTC. It is translated as CASSSESGRQYF.

The rearrangement joins TRBV9 to TRBJ2-7; perhaps TRBD2 as D (6 bases). The CDR3 runs to 14 residues. Trimming stripped 4 bases from V and 4 bases from J, with 15 bases between. Germline CDR1 and CDR2: SGDLS and YYNGEE. CDR3 amino acids: CASSPGTLTYEQYF. CDR3 in DNA: TGTGCCAGCAGCCCCGGGACTCTGACGTACGAGCAGTACTTC.

The table lists this clone with many counts. DNA for the CDR3: TGTGCCAGCAGCTCCGGGACAGGGCACACAGATACGCAGTATTTT. This gives the protein CASSSGTGHTDTQYF. The rearrangement uses TRBV11-2 and TRBJ2-3; 9 bases agree with TRBD1. The V gene's germline CDR1 is SGHAT and CDR2 FQNNGV. V was clipped by 4 bases and J by 2 bases; unmatched bases: 4. The CDR3 consists of 15 residues.

The rearrangement links TRBV7-9 to TRBJ2-5; 7 bases agree with TRBD2. Germline V CDR1 and CDR2: SEHNR, FQNEAQ (reference sequence). CDR3 length: 16 residues. After removal of 3 bases from V and 2 bases from J, the junction contained 9 bases not matched to a gene. CDR3 nucleotides: TGTGCCAGCAGCTTGCTGACTAGCCAGATACAAGAGACCCAGTACTTC. This codes for CASSLLTSQIQETQYF.

The chain links TRBV7-3 to TRBJ1-1; unclear D gene. The CDR3 has 17 amino acids. Germline CDR1 and CDR2: SGHTA and FQGTGA. Trimming stripped 0 bases from V and 4 bases from J, with 18 bases between. The CDR3 sequence is CASSLTPSFGVPTEAFF. The DNA for the CDR3 is TGTGCCAGCAGCTTAACTCCTTCTTTCGGGGTTCCCACTGAAGCTTTCTTT.

This sequence joins TRBV5-1 and TRBJ2-2, with D uncertain. Per germline, CDR1 SGHRS and CDR2 YFSETQ. Between the trimmed V and J ends, which lost 2 bases and 1 base, there was a span of 6 bases. CDR3 length: 14 residues. DNA for the CDR3: TGCGCCAGCAGCTTTAGACAGAACACCGGGGAGCTGTTTTTT. Its translation: CASSFRQNTGELFF.

The chain uses TRBV19 and TRBJ2-1, with 7 bases aligning to TRBD2. This CDR3 has 16 amino acids. Trimming took 3 bases from V and 8 from J; bases not matched to a gene: 13. Germline CDR1 LNHDA, CDR2 SQIVND (reference sequence). The CDR3 DNA sequence: TGTGCCAGTAGTATTGGGGCTCGCGGGAGCGGCGATGAGCAGTTCTTC. It codes for CASSIGARGSGDEQFF.

This chain uses TRBV7-6 with TRBJ2-2; 11 bases are a match to TRBD2. This CDR3 has 19 amino acids. Germline CDR1 SGHVS, CDR2 FNYEAQ. V was clipped by 0 bases and J by 4 bases; unmatched bases: 10. The CDR3 coding sequence is TGTGCCAGCAGCTTAGCGGGGATAGCGGGAGGGCCTGGCACCGGGGAGCTGTTTTTT. This codes for CASSLAGIAGGPGTGELFF.

The chain carries TRBV19 and TRBJ2-1; a weak D match, TRBD1 (6 bases). This CDR3 is built from 16 residues. Germline V gene sequence: CDR1 LNHDA, CDR2 SQIVND (reference sequence). Trimming cost V 7 bases and J 0 bases, with 16 bases left between them. The CDR3 DNA sequence: TGTGCCAGTACCAAGGACAGCTACAGCTCCTACAATGAGCAGTTCTTC. Translation: CASTKDSYSSYNEQFF. Combining the CDR3 with reference TRBV19 and TRBJ2-1 gives the whole variable domain DGGITQSPKYLFRKEGQNVTLSCEQNLNHDAMYWYRQDPGQGLRLIYYSQIVNDFQKGDIAEGYSVSREKKESFPLTVTSAQKNPTAFYLCASTKDSYSSYNEQFFGPGTRLTVL.

The CDR3 here is CATSIEKPWLYNEQFF. Written as DNA, the CDR3 is TGTGCCACCAGCATAGAGAAACCGTGGCTGTACAATGAGCAGTTCTTC. The gene calls are TRBV15 and TRBJ2-1, with unresolved D. CDR1 LNHNV and CDR2 YYDKDF come from the germline V gene (reference sequence). The CDR3 is 16 residues long. V was pared by 4 bases and J by 4 bases, with 17 bases between.

This clone came up many times. This sequence joins TRBV7-9 and TRBJ2-1, with D tentatively TRBD1 (5 bases). Trimming pared 5 bases from V and 0 bases from J, leaving 14 bases between. Germline V CDR1 and CDR2: SEHNR, FQNEAQ (reference sequence). This CDR3 is 16 amino acids long. DNA of the CDR3: TGTGCCAGCAGCCCTAGAGCAGGGCCCTCCTACAATGAGCAGTTCTTC. Amino acids: CASSPRAGPSYNEQFF.

This clone was counted only a few times. The rearrangement links TRBV5-4 to TRBJ2-3; TRBD2 aligns across 10 bases. The CDR3 contains 16 residues. The junction had 8 bases not matched to a gene; V was cut back by 3 bases and J by 4 bases. Per the germline V gene, CDR1 is SGHNT and CDR2 is YYREEE (reference sequence). The CDR3 DNA follows: TGTGCCAGCAGCTCATTACTAGCGGGACTAGCAGATACGCAGTATTTT. This translates into CASSSLLAGLADTQYF. The full variable domain, with the rest looked up from reference TRBV5-4 and TRBJ2-3, is ETGVTQSPTHLIKTRGQQVTLRCSSQSGHNTVSWYQQALGQGPQFIFQYYREEENGRGNFPPRFSGLQFPNYSSELNVNALELDDSALYLCASSSLLAGLADTQYFGPGTRLTVL.

The gene calls are TRBV28 and TRBJ2-1, with TRBD2 matching 8 bases. From germline, CDR1 is MDHEN and CDR2 SYDVKM. The CDR3 is 15 residues long. Losses at the gene ends were 7 bases for V and 5 bases for J; bases not matched to a gene: 10. DNA for the CDR3: TGTGCCAGCACCATTCGGGGGGGGGCCCACAATGAGCAGTTCTTC. Residues: CASTIRGGAHNEQFF.